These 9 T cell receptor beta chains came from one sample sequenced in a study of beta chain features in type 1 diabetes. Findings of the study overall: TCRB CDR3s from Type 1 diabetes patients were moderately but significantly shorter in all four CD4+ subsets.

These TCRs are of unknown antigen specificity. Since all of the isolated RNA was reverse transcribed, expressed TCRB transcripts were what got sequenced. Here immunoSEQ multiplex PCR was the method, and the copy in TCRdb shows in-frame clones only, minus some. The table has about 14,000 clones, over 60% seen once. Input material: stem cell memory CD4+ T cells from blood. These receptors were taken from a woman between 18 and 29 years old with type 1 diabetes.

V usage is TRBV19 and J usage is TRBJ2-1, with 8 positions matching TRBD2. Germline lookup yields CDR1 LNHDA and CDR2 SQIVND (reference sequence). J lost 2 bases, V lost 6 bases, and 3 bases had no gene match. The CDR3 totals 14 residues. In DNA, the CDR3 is TGTGCCAGTAGCCCGACTAGCGCCTACAATGAGCAGTTCTTC. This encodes CASSPTSAYNEQFF.

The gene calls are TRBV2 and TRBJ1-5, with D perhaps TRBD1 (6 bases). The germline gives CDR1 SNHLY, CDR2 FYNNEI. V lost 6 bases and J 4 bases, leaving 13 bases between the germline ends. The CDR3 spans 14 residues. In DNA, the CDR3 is TGTGCCAGCAGAATACAGGGTGGGAATCAGCCCCAGCATTTT. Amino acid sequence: CASRIQGGNQPQHF.

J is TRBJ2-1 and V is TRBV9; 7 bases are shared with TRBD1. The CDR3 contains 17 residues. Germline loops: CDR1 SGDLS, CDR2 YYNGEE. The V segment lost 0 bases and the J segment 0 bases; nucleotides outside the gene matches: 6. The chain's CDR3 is CASSVGPGTVSYNEQFF. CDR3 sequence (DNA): TGTGCCAGCAGCGTAGGACCCGGGACAGTCTCCTACAATGAGCAGTTCTTC.

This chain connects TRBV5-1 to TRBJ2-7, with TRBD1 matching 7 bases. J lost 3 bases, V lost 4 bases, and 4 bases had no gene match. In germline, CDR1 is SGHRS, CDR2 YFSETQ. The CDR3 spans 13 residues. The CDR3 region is CASSPGQNYEQYF. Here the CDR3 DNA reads TGCGCCAGCAGCCCGGGACAGAACTACGAGCAGTACTTC.

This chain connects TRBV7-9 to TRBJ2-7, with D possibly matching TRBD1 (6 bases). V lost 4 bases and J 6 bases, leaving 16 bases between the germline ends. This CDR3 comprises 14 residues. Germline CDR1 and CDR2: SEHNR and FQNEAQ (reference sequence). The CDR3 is CASSSLPTGPEQYF. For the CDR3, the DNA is TGTGCCAGCAGCTCACTCCCGACAGGACCCGAGCAGTACTTC.

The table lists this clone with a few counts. The CDR3 loop is CASSLRRLAGGPDTQYF. The CDR3 DNA sequence: TGTGCCAGCAGCTTGCGACGACTAGCGGGGGGACCAGATACGCAGTATTTT. This chain connects TRBV5-6 to TRBJ2-3; 13 bases line up with TRBD2. Trimming took 1 base from V and 4 from J; bases not matched to a gene: 6. The CDR3 spans 17 residues. Germline CDR1 is SGHDT and CDR2 is YYEEEE.

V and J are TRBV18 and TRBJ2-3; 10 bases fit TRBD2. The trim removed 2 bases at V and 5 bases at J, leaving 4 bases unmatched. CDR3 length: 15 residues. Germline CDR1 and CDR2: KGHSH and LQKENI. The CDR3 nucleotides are TGTGCCAGCTCACCAGGACTAGCGGCTATAGATACGCAGTATTTT. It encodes CASSPGLAAIDTQYF.

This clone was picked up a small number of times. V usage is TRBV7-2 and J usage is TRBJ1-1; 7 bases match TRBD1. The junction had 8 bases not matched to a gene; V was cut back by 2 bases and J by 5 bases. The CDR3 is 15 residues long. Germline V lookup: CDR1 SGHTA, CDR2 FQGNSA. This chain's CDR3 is CASSLTGAGRTEAFF. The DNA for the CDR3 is TGTGCCAGCAGCTTAACAGGGGCAGGACGGACTGAAGCTTTCTTT.

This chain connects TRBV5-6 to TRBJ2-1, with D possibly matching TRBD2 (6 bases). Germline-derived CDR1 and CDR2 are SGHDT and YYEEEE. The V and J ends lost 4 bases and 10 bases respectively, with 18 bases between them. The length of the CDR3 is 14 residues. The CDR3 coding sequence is TGTGCCAGCAGCCCCCGGGGGAACACAGAAGAGCAGTTCTTC. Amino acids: CASSPRGNTEEQFF.